This T cell receptor (beta chain) derives from a study of T cell clonality in common variable immunodeficiency (dated by TCRdb to between 2014 and 2016). Results and caveats for the whole study, not just this receptor: Although equal DNA input was used, an average of approximately 82,000 unique sequences per sample was obtained for controls, compared with some 30,000 for CVID samples. CVID subjects shared fewer TCRbeta clones with each other than healthy controls did (p < 0.0001). Increased TCRbeta clonality was found in CVID subjects compared with healthy controls (t-test p = 0.018), with the increase being most characteristic of about a third of subjects. Differences among patients in the CVID cohort limited the correlations between repertoire features and clinical complications. According to the authors, figuring out what caused the increased clonality in CVID would require sequencing the repertoires of T cell subpopulations. CVID TCRbeta sequences reportedly showed fewer deletions and N-nucleotide insertions and lacked highly modified clones with 13 or more V deletions.

Most of the CVID patients and most of the healthy controls were of Caucasian heritage. From each donor, roughly 4.5 to 8 ml of heparinized peripheral whole blood was collected. Genomic DNA from adults with common variable immune deficiency (CVID) and from healthy adult controls was used to sequence TCRbeta CDR3 repertoires. There were around 22 healthy adult volunteers in the control group (approximately 12 female and around 10 male), ranging in age from about 23 to 66 years, with a mean age of about 36. Diluted blood was subjected to density centrifugation over Hypaque 1077 or Ficoll-Paque for isolation of peripheral blood mononuclear cells. Genomic DNA was obtained from unsorted mononuclear cells using either Qiagen column purification or a centrifugation-based method. This clone occurred many times. Its antigen specificity is not known. The read is 3 residues too short to cover the CDR3 end, so that end is filled in from the germline J gene.

For sequencing, equivalent amounts of genomic DNA were input from CVID and control samples. For every sample, a 60 bp segment covering the rearranged TCRbeta CDR3 region was amplified and then sequenced. TCRbeta amplification used the immunoSEQ assay, a bias-corrected multiplex PCR with high-throughput sequencing. The paper's processing steps were these. Every unique nucleotide sequence was considered a clone and was annotated with V, D and J genes, copy number and frequency. Sequences were labeled productive if in frame, and non-productive if out of frame or containing stop codons. As previously described, Shannon's entropy was used to calculate clonality. Mean CDR3 Kyte-Doolittle hydropathy was derived from the predicted amino acid sequences of productive clones. Hierarchical clustering of scaled V gene usage was performed with the R hclust function using Manhattan distance and complete linkage. Sharing of clones by CDR3 amino acid sequence was evaluated by resampling 12 repertoires per group over 100 rounds. The repertoires were screened for some 70 published EBV-specific TCRbeta sequences and roughly 240 published CMV-specific TCRbeta sequences. A couple of CVID samples that yielded fewer than 10,000 sequences were excluded from the analysis, so 42 CVID repertoires were retained. Drawn from immuneACCESS, this table holds only the in-frame rearrangements with V and J called that TCRdb kept. Clones are partly lost; checked studies trace under half to an unresolved V gene and leave the rest unexplained. That table gives V, J and clone size, and the DNA gave D and trimming. Here the sample lists around 30,000 clones, none seen once only. 3.8% of the sample belongs to the ten largest clones.

From the germline V gene (reference sequence), CDR1 is LNHDA and CDR2 is SQIVND. V loses 10 bases, J loses 0 bases, and the germline ends lie 10 bases apart. Including the terminal cysteine and phenylalanine, the CDR3 comprises 13 residues. Only the CDR3 bases that were read are kept: 30 of them, in frame from base 1. This clonotype originated in a person between 18 and 75 years old in good health. The sample consisted of peripheral blood mononuclear cells. The chain is encoded by TRBV19 joined to TRBJ1-5, and the D gene may be TRBD1, 5 bases matching. The CDR3: CATQGYSNQPQHF. The sequenced CDR3 bases are TGTGCCACCCAGGGCTATAGCAATCAGCCC.